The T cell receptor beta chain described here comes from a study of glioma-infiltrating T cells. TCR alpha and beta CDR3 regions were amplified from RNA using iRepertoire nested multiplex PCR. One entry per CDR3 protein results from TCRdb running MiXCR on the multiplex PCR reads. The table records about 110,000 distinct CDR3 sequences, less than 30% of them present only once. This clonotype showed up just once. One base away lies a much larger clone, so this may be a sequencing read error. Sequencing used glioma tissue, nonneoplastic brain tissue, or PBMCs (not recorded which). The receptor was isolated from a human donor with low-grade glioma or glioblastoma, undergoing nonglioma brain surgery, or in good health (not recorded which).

CDR3 loop: CASSLRLGGTDTRYF. CDR3 nucleotides: TGTGCCAGCAGCTTAAGGCTTGGCGGCACAGATACGCGGTATTTT. The V and J genes are TRBV7-3 and TRBJ2-3; no clear D. In germline, CDR1 is SGHTA, CDR2 FQGTGA. CDR3 length: 15 residues.